One and the same sample provided the 21 T cell receptor beta chains below, sequenced in a study of vaccination and CD4 T cells after COVID-19. Sequenced with the Oncomine TCR Beta short-read assay was DNA taken from cultured CD4+ T cells. TCRdb re-analysed the PCR reads in MiXCR, keeping a single row per CDR3 protein. The sample yields tens of thousands of distinct CDR3 sequences, approximately 29% seen once. Treatment indicated: roughly 11-day PBMC culture with coronavirus spike peptide pools or control peptides (ViraFEST assay). No antigens are known for them. Material for sequencing was cultured CD4+ T cells from blood. The receptors come from a human donor with COVID-19.

The chain combines TRBV10-2 with TRBJ1-6, with D perhaps matching TRBD1 (6 bases). V was pared by 10 bases and J by 5 bases, with 24 bases between. The CDR3 has 17 residues. Germline-derived CDR1 and CDR2 are WSHSY and SAAADI. The CDR3 nucleotides are TGCGCCATTTCCAGGACCAGGGGTGAGGAAAATAATTCACCCCTCCACTTT. Amino acids: CAISRTRGEENNSPLHF.

V and J are TRBV7-8 and TRBJ2-1; the D call may be TRBD1 or TRBD2 (5 bases each). The end of the DNA fits TRBJ2-7 better, so the J call may be wrong. The CDR3 loop spans 13 amino acids. Germline lookup yields CDR1 SGHVS and CDR2 FQNEAQ. CDR3 in amino acids: CASTRGRSYEQYF. In DNA, the CDR3 is TGTGCCAGCACCCGGGGCCGCTCCTACGAGCAGTACTTC.

The sample holds a few counts of this clonotype. The chain couples TRBV6-5 to TRBJ1-1; TRBD1 matches at 12 bases. This CDR3 has 16 residues. Germline V lookup: CDR1 MNHEY, CDR2 SVGAGI. The ends lost 1 base at V and 5 bases at J; junction bases unmatched: 5. Written as DNA, the CDR3 is TGTGCCAGCAGTTACTGTGGGACAGGGGGCCGAACTGAAGCTTTCTTT. This translates into CASSYCGTGGRTEAFF.

The chain uses TRBV5-6 and TRBJ2-7; possible D gene TRBD1, 6 bases. Germline V gene lookup returns CDR1 SGHDT and CDR2 YYEEEE. CDR3 length: 13 residues. The ends were cut back, 3 bases at V and 4 bases at J, with 11 bases in the middle. The CDR3 region has the DNA TGTGCCAGCAGCTGGGGACATCAATACGAGCAGTACTTC. As protein: CASSWGHQYEQYF. Based on the CDR3 plus reference TRBV5-6 and TRBJ2-7, the full variable domain is DAGVTQSPTHLIKTRGQQVTLRCSPKSGHDTVSWYQQALGQGPQFIFQYYEEEERQRGNFPDRFSGHQFPNYSSELNVNALLLGDSALYLCASSWGHQYEQYFGPGTRLTVT.

The gene calls are TRBV6-1 and TRBJ1-5; TRBD1 matches at 10 bases. V was pared by 7 bases and J by 3 bases, with 3 bases of the junction left unmatched. This CDR3 comprises 14 residues. Germline V gene sequence: CDR1 MNHNS, CDR2 SASEGT. Here the CDR3 reads CASTGTGVNQPQHF. The CDR3 DNA is TGTGCCAGCACCGGGACAGGGGTCAATCAGCCCCAGCATTTT.

V gene TRBV20-1 combines with J gene TRBJ1-5, with D uncertain. CDR3 length equals 14 residues. Deletions cut 4 bases from V and 3 bases from J, with 13 bases between. Germline V gene data show CDR1 as DFQATT and CDR2 as SNEGSKA (reference sequence). In DNA, the CDR3 is TGCAGTGCTACCTCACGACAAGACAATCAGCCCCAGCATTTT. Protein: CSATSRQDNQPQHF.

This clonotype was recorded a few times. The gene calls are TRBV6-2 or TRBV6-3 and TRBJ1-5; 7 bases agree with TRBD1. The CDR3 is made up of 14 amino acids. J lost 7 bases, V lost 4 bases, and 7 bases had no gene match. In germline, CDR1 is MNHEY, CDR2 SVGEGT. In DNA, the CDR3 is TGTGCCAGCAGTTCGGACAGGTGGGACCAGCCCCAGCATTTT. This codes for CASSSDRWDQPQHF.

This clonotype was observed a few times. The chain employs TRBV28 and TRBJ1-2; D unresolved. Germline V lookup: CDR1 MDHEN, CDR2 SYDVKM. V lost 2 bases to trimming and J lost 6 bases, with 7 bases between them. The length of the CDR3 is 12 residues. CDR3 sequence: CASSLGTHGYTF. The CDR3 coding sequence is TGTGCCAGCAGTTTAGGTACCCATGGCTACACCTTC.

In this sample, this clonotype turned up a few times. The CDR3 reads CASRTDGEAFF. CDR3 DNA: TGTGCCAGCAGAACCGACGGAGAAGCTTTCTTT. V and J are TRBV28 and TRBJ1-1; D ambiguous. V was shortened by 6 bases and J by 8 bases, with 10 bases between the two germline ends. The V gene's germline CDR1 is MDHEN and CDR2 SYDVKM. CDR3 length: 11 amino acids.

The chain employs TRBV2 and TRBJ2-5, with D perhaps assigned TRBD1 or TRBD2 (5 bases each). Trimming shortened V by 4 bases and J by 5 bases, and 11 bases separated the two germline ends. The CDR3 length is 13 residues. Germline lookup yields CDR1 SNHLY and CDR2 FYNNEI. In DNA form, the CDR3 reads TGTGCCAGCAGTGGTCCGGGACCGGAGACCCAGTACTTC. This translates into CASSGPGPETQYF.

Here the CDR3 DNA reads TGTGCCAGCAGCGTGGACAGGGGGGCATCCTATAATTCACCCCTCCACTTT. Translation gives CASSVDRGASYNSPLHF. V is TRBV9 and J is TRBJ1-6; 10 bases line up with TRBD1. The CDR3 runs to 17 residues. Germline assignment: CDR1 SGDLS and CDR2 YYNGEE. With V trimmed by 2 bases and J by 1 base, 3 bases remained unmatched. Full variable domain (missing parts from reference TRBV9 and TRBJ1-6): DSGVTQTPKHLITATGQRVTLRCSPRSGDLSVYWYQQSLDQGLQFLIQYYNGEERAKGNILERFSAQQFPDLHSELNLSSLELGDSALYFCASSVDRGASYNSPLHFGNGTRLTVT.

The sample holds a few counts of this clonotype. The chain couples TRBV29-1 to TRBJ1-2; TRBD1 matches at 10 bases. This CDR3 has 15 amino acids. The trim removed 6 bases at V and 4 bases at J, leaving 11 bases unmatched. Germline-derived CDR1 and CDR2 are SQVTM and ANQGSEA. For the CDR3, the DNA is TGCAGCGTCCCAACCGGGACAGGGGAGGTCTATGGCTACACCTTC. Its translation: CSVPTGTGEVYGYTF.

The chain has TRBV2 and TRBJ2-3; D uncertain. Between the trimmed V and J ends, which lost 6 bases and 0 bases, there was a span of 10 bases. The CDR3 runs 14 residues. Germline loops: CDR1 SNHLY, CDR2 FYNNEI. The CDR3 DNA follows: TGTGCCAGCAGGCCCCGGTCTAGCACAGATACGCAGTATTTT. Translated, it gives CASRPRSSTDTQYF.

This clonotype appeared once. No conserved phenylalanine or tryptophan ends this CDR3, so it is likely a read error. The chain combines TRBV7-8 with TRBJ2-5; possible D gene TRBD1, 6 bases. V was clipped by 5 bases and J by 0 bases, with 16 bases between them. CDR3 length: 16 amino acids. CDR1 is SGHVS and CDR2 is FQNEAQ in the germline V gene. CDR3 sequence (DNA): TGTGCCAGCAGCCACCCGGCAGGGGCGTACCAAGAGACCCAGTACTCC. Encoded protein: CASSHPAGAYQETQYS.

The V gene is TRBV7-2, the J gene TRBJ2-1; maybe TRBD1 (5 bases). Germline V gene lookup returns CDR1 SGHTA and CDR2 FQGNSA. This CDR3 is 14 amino acids long. V lost 4 bases and J lost 7, with 14 bases in between. The CDR3 DNA reads as TGTGCCAGCAGCTCCCAACCAGGGTATAATGAGCAGTTCTTC. Its protein product is CASSSQPGYNEQFF. Variable domain in full (rest from reference TRBV7-2 and TRBJ2-1): GAGVSQSPSNKVTEKGKDVELRCDPISGHTALYWYRQSLGQGLEFLIYFQGNSAPDKSGLPSDRFSAERTGGSVSTLTIQRTQQEDSAVYLCASSSQPGYNEQFFGPGTRLTVL.

This chain joins TRBV6-5 and TRBJ1-2; unclear D gene. The V and J ends lost 4 bases and 8 bases respectively, with 8 bases between them. CDR3 length: 11 amino acids. Germline lookup yields CDR1 MNHEY and CDR2 SVGAGI. The CDR3 here is CASSSPGGYTF. CDR3 nucleotide sequence: TGTGCCAGCAGTTCCCCCGGGGGCTACACCTTC.

This chain links TRBV29-1 with TRBJ2-1; 9 positions agree with TRBD1. After removal of 7 bases from V and 6 bases from J, the junction contained 7 bases not matched to a gene. This CDR3 is built from 13 residues. Per the germline V gene, CDR1 is SQVTM and CDR2 is ANQGSEA. CDR3 amino acids: CSAFGTGFNEQFF. Written as DNA, the CDR3 is TGCAGCGCCTTTGGGACAGGGTTCAATGAGCAGTTCTTC.

V is TRBV18 and J is TRBJ1-6; the D is unclear. Germline CDR1 and CDR2: KGHSH and LQKENI. The CDR3 spans 17 residues. V dropped 4 bases and J dropped 0 bases, with 13 bases sitting between them. The CDR3 bases are TGTGCCAGCTCACGGGTGGGCCAGAGCTCCTATAATTCACCCCTCCACTTT. This sequence encodes CASSRVGQSSYNSPLHF.

The rearrangement joins TRBV15 to TRBJ2-2; D may be TRBD2 (5 bases). The ends were cut back, 0 bases at V and 7 bases at J, with 9 bases in the middle. Germline V CDR1 and CDR2: LNHNV, YYDKDF (reference sequence). This CDR3 region has 14 residues. Written as DNA, the CDR3 is TGTGCCACCAGCAGAGATTCAGGAGGCGGGGAGCTGTTTTTT. This gives the protein CATSRDSGGGELFF.

This chain links TRBV11-2 with TRBJ2-1; 16 bases match TRBD2. After removal of 5 bases from V and 8 bases from J, the junction contained 3 bases not matched to a gene. CDR1 SGHAT and CDR2 FQNNGV come from the germline V gene. This CDR3 region has 15 residues. CDR3 sequence: CASSQGTSGGDEQFF. The CDR3 DNA reads TGTGCCAGCAGCCAGGGGACTAGCGGGGGGGATGAGCAGTTCTTC.

The gene calls are TRBV9 and TRBJ1-3; D is unclear. CDR3 length equals 14 residues. Germline CDR1 is SGDLS and CDR2 is YYNGEE. V lost 4 bases and J lost 0, with 8 bases in between. The CDR3 region is CASSPPTSGNTIYF. In DNA, the CDR3 is TGTGCCAGCAGCCCCCCGACCTCTGGAAACACCATATATTTT. Full variable domain (outside the CDR3, taken from reference TRBV9 and TRBJ1-3): DSGVTQTPKHLITATGQRVTLRCSPRSGDLSVYWYQQSLDQGLQFLIQYYNGEERAKGNILERFSAQQFPDLHSELNLSSLELGDSALYFCASSPPTSGNTIYFGEGSWLTVV.